Following are 17 T cell receptor beta chains from one sample sequenced in a study of blood T cells in healthy people across ages (dated by TCRdb to 2014 to 2015). Library preparation employed 5' RACE. The reads were generated on an Illumina HiSeq 2500. The second PCR ran for about 6 to 12 cycles and used a J-beta primer mix along with a sample-barcoded 5' primer. The raw public reads went through TCRdb reprocessing: fastp at Q25, MiXCR clone calling, in-frame beta chains kept. When rows share a CDR3 protein, they turn into one entry using the most common DNA and genes. This sample holds over 1,200,000 distinct CDR3 sequences; roughly 60% were observed only once. In total, the top ten clones hold 6.7% of the sample. The sample consisted of blood. Receptors originate from a man aged 18 to 29 in good health.

The J gene is TRBJ2-5, the V gene TRBV7-2, with 8 nucleotides matching TRBD2. The end of the DNA fits TRBJ2-7 better, so the J call may be wrong. The CDR3 contains 15 residues. Germline-derived CDR1 and CDR2 are SGHTA and FQGNSA. In DNA form, the CDR3 reads TGTGCCAGCAGCTTAGCGCCGAGCGGGAGTTCCGAGCAGTACTTC. It is translated as CASSLAPSGSSEQYF.

The chain has TRBV6-5 and TRBJ1-6, with D hard to call. Trimming pared 0 bases from V and 10 bases from J, leaving 10 bases between. The germline V gene has CDR1 MNHEY and CDR2 SVGAGI. The CDR3 is made up of 14 amino acids. The DNA of the CDR3 is TGTGCCAGCAGTTACTCCCATGTTCGCTCACCCCTCCACTTT. Amino acid sequence: CASSYSHVRSPLHF.

This CDR3 is CATSTALPGTGNEKLFF. CDR3 nucleotide sequence: TGTGCCACCAGCACCGCTCTTCCCGGGACAGGGAACGAAAAACTGTTTTTT. The chain combines TRBV15 with TRBJ1-4, with 9 nucleotides matching TRBD1. The CDR3 consists of 17 residues. J lost 8 bases, V lost 4 bases, and 14 bases had no gene match. Germline-derived CDR1 and CDR2 are LNHNV and YYDKDF (reference sequence). The full variable domain, with the rest looked up from reference TRBV15 and TRBJ1-4, is DAMVIQNPRYQVTQFGKPVTLSCSQTLNHNVMYWYQQKSSQAPKLLFHYYDKDFNNEADTPDNFQSRRPNTSFCFLDIRSPGLGDTAMYLCATSTALPGTGNEKLFFGSGTQLSVL.

The chain has TRBV9 and TRBJ2-1; D is unresolved. The CDR3 length is 15 residues. The germline V and J ends were trimmed by 3 bases and 10 bases, with 20 bases remaining between them. From germline, CDR1 is SGDLS and CDR2 YYNGEE. The CDR3 loop reads CASSGLQADLYEQFF. Here the CDR3 DNA reads TGTGCCAGCAGCGGACTCCAGGCTGATCTCTACGAGCAGTTCTTC.

The V call is TRBV4-2, the J call TRBJ1-1; D not resolved. Germline assignment: CDR1 LGHNA and CDR2 YNFKEQ. CDR3 length: 15 residues. Trimming took off 1 base at V and 2 bases at J, with 11 bases between the two ends. Here the CDR3 DNA reads TGTGCCAGCAGCCAAGTAATTTTAACTAACACTGAAGCTTTCTTT. Its translation: CASSQVILTNTEAFF.

The V gene is TRBV25-1, the J gene TRBJ1-4, with 7 positions matching TRBD1. The CDR3 covers 15 residues. With V trimmed by 5 bases and J by 8 bases, 11 bases remained unmatched. CDR1 is MGHDK, CDR2 SYGVNS, per germline. The DNA of the CDR3 is TGTGCCAGCAGTTCCCGACAGGGTGAGGACGAAAAACTGTTTTTT. Its translation is CASSSRQGEDEKLFF.

This clonotype has only a few counts. The J gene is TRBJ2-1, the V gene TRBV6-2 or TRBV6-3; D call uncertain. The CDR3 sequence is 16 residues long. V lost 7 bases and J 5 bases, leaving 21 bases between the germline ends. Germline values: CDR1 MNHEY, CDR2 SVGEGT. CDR3 loop: CASKPFRAGQNNEQFF. For the CDR3, the DNA is TGTGCCAGCAAACCCTTCCGGGCAGGTCAGAACAATGAGCAGTTCTTC.

This clonotype has a handful of counts. The CDR3 sequence is CASSYYAVTEAFF. In DNA form, the CDR3 reads TGTGCCAGCAGTTACTATGCCGTAACTGAAGCTTTCTTT. The genes are TRBV6-2 or TRBV6-3 and TRBJ1-1; D not certain. CDR1 MNHEY and CDR2 SVGEGT come from the germline V gene. The CDR3 consists of 13 residues. The ends were cut back, 1 base at V and 5 bases at J, with 8 bases in the middle.

This clonotype was seen a few times. The chain couples TRBV20-1 to TRBJ2-7, with 7 bases aligning to TRBD1. This CDR3 has 13 amino acids. The germline V gene has CDR1 DFQATT and CDR2 SNEGSKA (reference sequence). V shed 6 bases, J shed 0 bases, and the junction held 5 bases outside the gene matches. The CDR3 DNA is TGCAGTGCGGTGACAGGGTACTCCTACGAGCAGTACTTC. Its translation is CSAVTGYSYEQYF.

This clonotype occurred once. The DNA for the CDR3 is TGTGCCAGCAGCCAGAGCGGCAGGATCTATGGCTACACCTTC. Translated, it gives CASSQSGRIYGYTF. The V call is TRBV3-1, the J call TRBJ1-2; D not resolved. This CDR3 comprises 14 residues. With 3 bases removed from V and 4 bases from J, the gap between germline ends came to 12 bases. Germline values: CDR1 LGHDT, CDR2 YNNKEL (reference sequence).

The chain recombines TRBV6-6 with TRBJ2-5; weak D call: TRBD1 (6 bases). V was clipped by 6 bases and J by 4 bases, with 18 bases between them. The CDR3 covers 15 residues. CDR1 and CDR2 (germline): MNHNY, SVGAGI (reference sequence). CDR3 amino acids: CASRTGQTKGETQYF. As DNA, the CDR3 is TGTGCCAGCAGAACGGGACAAACAAAAGGAGAGACCCAGTACTTC.

This chain connects TRBV20-1 to TRBJ1-2; D is unresolved. Trimming pared 1 base from V and 4 bases from J, leaving 16 bases between. Germline V gene data show CDR1 as DFQATT and CDR2 as SNEGSKA (reference sequence). The CDR3 spans 15 residues. The CDR3 is CSARALASGSYGYTF. The CDR3 nucleotides read TGCAGTGCTAGAGCTCTGGCCTCGGGGTCCTATGGCTACACCTTC.

V usage is TRBV9 and J usage is TRBJ1-1; 11 bases fit TRBD1. Per the germline V gene, CDR1 is SGDLS and CDR2 is YYNGEE. The junction had 6 bases not matched to a gene; V was cut back by 4 bases and J by 7 bases. The CDR3 loop spans 14 amino acids. CDR3 coding DNA: TGTGCCAGCAGCCTAACCGGGACAGGGGGTGAAGCTTTCTTT. Its protein is CASSLTGTGGEAFF.

The chain uses TRBV18 and TRBJ1-2; D uncertain. V was trimmed by 1 base and J by 3 bases, leaving 9 bases between them. The CDR3 loop spans 14 amino acids. CDR1 is KGHSH, CDR2 LQKENI, per germline. In DNA, the CDR3 is TGTGCCAGCTCACCACTCGGGAGTGACTATGGCTACACCTTC. Its protein is CASSPLGSDYGYTF.

This clonotype was counted at least ten times. The V gene is TRBV29-1, the J gene TRBJ1-2, with D perhaps matching TRBD1 (5 bases). Per the germline V gene, CDR1 is SQVTM and CDR2 is ANQGSEA. The CDR3 loop spans 12 amino acids. V shed 4 bases and J shed 8 bases, with 14 bases lying between them. The CDR3 DNA is TGCAGCGTTGTAGGGGATGATGAGGGCTACACCTTC. It translates to CSVVGDDEGYTF.

For this clonotype: A junction end diverges from the germline sequence, so it may reflect a read error. The chain is built from TRBV6-5 and TRBJ1-2; 8 bases are a match to TRBD1. Looked up from germline, CDR1 is MNHEY and CDR2 is SVGAGI. The CDR3 consists of 14 residues. DNA for the CDR3: TGTGCCGGCAGTGAACAGGGGGGTGGCTATGGCTACACCTTC. This gives the protein CAGSEQGGGYGYTF.

The chain recombines TRBV4-2 with TRBJ2-1; TRBD1 aligns across 8 bases. The CDR3 is made up of 15 amino acids. CDR1 LGHNA and CDR2 YNFKEQ come from the germline V gene. Trimming cost V 2 bases and J 5 bases; bases outside gene matches: 5. The CDR3 nucleotides are TGTGCCAGCAGCCAATTGGACAGGGCCAACAATGAGCAGTTCTTC. It encodes CASSQLDRANNEQFF.